The T cell receptor beta chain under discussion was sequenced for a study of OX40 agonist ivuxolimab in advanced cancers. General observations from the study: At 0.1 to 3.0 mg/kg and by week 6, clonal expansion occurred in CD4+ and CD8+ blood T cells.

The table came from immunoSEQ multiplex PCR; TCRdb's copy has only in-frame clones and leaves some out. The sample consists of fewer than 75,000 clones, roughly 90% of them appearing once. This clone was found once. The target antigen is unknown. The receptor's source is an adult with an advanced solid tumor such as melanoma, head and neck, liver or kidney cancer. This specimen consisted of CD4+ or CD8+ T cells sorted from blood, obtained in a trial of the OX40 agonist ivuxolimab.

Here the CDR3 reads CASSQRAGYGYTF. The CDR3 bases are TGTGCCAGCAGCCAAAGGGCCGGGTATGGCTACACCTTC. The chain couples TRBV5-4 to TRBJ1-2; D is undetermined. Germline V gives CDR1 SGHNT, CDR2 YYREEE (reference sequence). The V end lost 4 bases, the J end lost 5 bases, and 12 bases lay between the germline ends. This CDR3 spans 13 amino acids.